Listed below are T cell receptor beta chains from one sample, sequenced in a study of lymphopenia after photon versus proton radiotherapy. Assay used: immunoSEQ multiplex PCR; TCRdb lists only in-frame clones, some missing. The sample yields about 7,500 clones, approximately 91% seen once. Source: peripheral blood, taken from a patient treated with photon-based radiotherapy. These receptors originate from a woman in her 70s with pancreatic cancer. CDR3s include the opening cysteine and the closing phenylalanine or tryptophan.

V gene	J gene	CDR3 protein
TRBV28	TRBJ2-1	CASSSRQGSWVHEQFF
TRBV6-1	TRBJ1-2	CASSEGPGTSYGYTF
TRBV18	TRBJ2-1	CASSPPLGTVYNEQFF
TRBV7-2	TRBJ2-5	CASSYQTGRSILYF
TRBV6-6	TRBJ1-1	CASSYYLADTEAFF
TRBV5-1	.	CASSLDWVSYEQYF
TRBV18	TRBJ2-1	CASSVLDYNEQFF
TRBV12-5	TRBJ2-3	CASLASGTDTQYF
TRBV29-1	TRBJ2-5	CSGLPGNRPQYF
TRBV5-5	TRBJ1-2	CASSLGGAYGYTF
TRBV6-1	TRBJ1-3	CASSEVSDIRSGNTIYF
TRBV21-1	TRBJ2-7	CASTTGGEQYF
TRBV10-3	TRBJ2-2	CAISESGDAGELFF
TRBV9	TRBJ1-2	CASSVGRDYGYTF